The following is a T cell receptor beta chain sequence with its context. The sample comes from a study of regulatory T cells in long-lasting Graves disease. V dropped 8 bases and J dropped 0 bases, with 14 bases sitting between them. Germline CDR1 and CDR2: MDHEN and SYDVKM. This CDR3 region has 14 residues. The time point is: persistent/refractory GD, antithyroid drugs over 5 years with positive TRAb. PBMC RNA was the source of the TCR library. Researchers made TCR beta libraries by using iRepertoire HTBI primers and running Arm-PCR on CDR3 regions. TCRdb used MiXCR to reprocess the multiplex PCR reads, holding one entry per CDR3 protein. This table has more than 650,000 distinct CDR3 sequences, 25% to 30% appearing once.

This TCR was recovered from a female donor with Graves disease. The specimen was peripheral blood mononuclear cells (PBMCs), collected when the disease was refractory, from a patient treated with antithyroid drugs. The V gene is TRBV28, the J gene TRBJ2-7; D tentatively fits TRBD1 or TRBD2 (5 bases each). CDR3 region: CASHFAGSSYEQYF. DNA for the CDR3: TGTGCCAGCCATTTTGCAGGGAGCTCCTACGAGCAGTACTTC. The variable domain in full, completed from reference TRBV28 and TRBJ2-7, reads DVKVTQSSRYLVKRTGEKVFLECVQDMDHENMFWYRQDPGLGLRLIYFSYDVKMKEKGDIPEGYSVSREKKERFSLILESASTNQTSMYLCASHFAGSSYEQYFGPGTRLTVT.